Below, one T cell receptor (beta chain) is given with its context. The antigen this receptor binds is unknown. One base away there is no much larger clone; base qualities are not given. TCRbeta CDR3 regions were amplified from genomic DNA using the immunoSEQ Assay, a bias-controlled multiplex PCR. Under the source paper's analysis protocol: The number of nucleated cells in each sample was estimated by amplification of reference gene primers within the assay. Sequence reads were collapsed and filtered to measure the absolute abundance of every unique TCRbeta CDR3 rearrangement. Productive Simpson clonality was computed per sample as the square root of Simpson's diversity index over productive rearrangements. The source is immuneACCESS, and TCRdb retained only in-frame sequences with V and J called. Part of the clones is not carried over; for the studies checked, unresolved V genes explain less than half of this, and the remainder is unexplained. V and J calls and clone size are as listed in that table; D and trimming were resolved from the DNA. The sample table holds more than 85,000 clones, of which less than 85% were seen once. Roughly 3.8% of the sample is taken by the ten largest.

This record belongs to a study of blood T cell repertoires in COVID-19 (dated by TCRdb to the early 2020s). Background on the whole study: Samples covering the acute and convalescent phases of COVID-19 were provided by collaborators in the United States, Italy and Spain. The prospective study material was composed of cDNA or gDNA derived from T cells, B-cell-depleted T cells, or PBMCs. The dataset comprised deeply sampled blood TCRbeta repertoires from subjects exposed to, actively infected with, or recovered from COVID-19. A freely available public database, intended as a resource for researchers studying the immune response to SARS-CoV-2, is where the repertoires were released. The samples were drawn from the first 160 participants of the ongoing ImmuneRACE study and from 950 to 1,500 subjects provided by 6 global collaborators. The sample metadata nearly always contained a de-identified subject ID, COVID-19 status, age in years and sex. HLA class I and class II types, where available, came from metadata supplied by the sample provider rather than from assay-based typing.

Study-level results and caveats: Clinical and demographic metadata were provided uncurated, with the amount varying by source and participant.

Whole blood was collected in K2EDTA tubes by collaborating institutions according to the institutions' own protocols. For TCRbeta analysis, collaborators shipped samples in one of three forms: frozen whole blood, isolated PBMCs, or DNA extracted from either of those sample types. Sequencing input: peripheral blood. This receptor was taken from a woman at least 80 years old with acute or convalescent COVID-19.

The bases read TGTGCCAGCTCACCCCTAGATGGTGAGCAGTTCTTC. Translated, this gives CASSPLDGEQFF. The chain couples TRBV18 to TRBJ2-1, with no confidently assigned D gene. The V and J ends are trimmed by 3 bases and 9 bases, leaving 9 bases between them. The CDR3 measures 12 amino acids from cysteine to phenylalanine. Only the CDR3 DNA is retained, 36 bases long and in frame from the first base. For CDR1 and CDR2, the germline V gene lists KGHSH and LQKENI.